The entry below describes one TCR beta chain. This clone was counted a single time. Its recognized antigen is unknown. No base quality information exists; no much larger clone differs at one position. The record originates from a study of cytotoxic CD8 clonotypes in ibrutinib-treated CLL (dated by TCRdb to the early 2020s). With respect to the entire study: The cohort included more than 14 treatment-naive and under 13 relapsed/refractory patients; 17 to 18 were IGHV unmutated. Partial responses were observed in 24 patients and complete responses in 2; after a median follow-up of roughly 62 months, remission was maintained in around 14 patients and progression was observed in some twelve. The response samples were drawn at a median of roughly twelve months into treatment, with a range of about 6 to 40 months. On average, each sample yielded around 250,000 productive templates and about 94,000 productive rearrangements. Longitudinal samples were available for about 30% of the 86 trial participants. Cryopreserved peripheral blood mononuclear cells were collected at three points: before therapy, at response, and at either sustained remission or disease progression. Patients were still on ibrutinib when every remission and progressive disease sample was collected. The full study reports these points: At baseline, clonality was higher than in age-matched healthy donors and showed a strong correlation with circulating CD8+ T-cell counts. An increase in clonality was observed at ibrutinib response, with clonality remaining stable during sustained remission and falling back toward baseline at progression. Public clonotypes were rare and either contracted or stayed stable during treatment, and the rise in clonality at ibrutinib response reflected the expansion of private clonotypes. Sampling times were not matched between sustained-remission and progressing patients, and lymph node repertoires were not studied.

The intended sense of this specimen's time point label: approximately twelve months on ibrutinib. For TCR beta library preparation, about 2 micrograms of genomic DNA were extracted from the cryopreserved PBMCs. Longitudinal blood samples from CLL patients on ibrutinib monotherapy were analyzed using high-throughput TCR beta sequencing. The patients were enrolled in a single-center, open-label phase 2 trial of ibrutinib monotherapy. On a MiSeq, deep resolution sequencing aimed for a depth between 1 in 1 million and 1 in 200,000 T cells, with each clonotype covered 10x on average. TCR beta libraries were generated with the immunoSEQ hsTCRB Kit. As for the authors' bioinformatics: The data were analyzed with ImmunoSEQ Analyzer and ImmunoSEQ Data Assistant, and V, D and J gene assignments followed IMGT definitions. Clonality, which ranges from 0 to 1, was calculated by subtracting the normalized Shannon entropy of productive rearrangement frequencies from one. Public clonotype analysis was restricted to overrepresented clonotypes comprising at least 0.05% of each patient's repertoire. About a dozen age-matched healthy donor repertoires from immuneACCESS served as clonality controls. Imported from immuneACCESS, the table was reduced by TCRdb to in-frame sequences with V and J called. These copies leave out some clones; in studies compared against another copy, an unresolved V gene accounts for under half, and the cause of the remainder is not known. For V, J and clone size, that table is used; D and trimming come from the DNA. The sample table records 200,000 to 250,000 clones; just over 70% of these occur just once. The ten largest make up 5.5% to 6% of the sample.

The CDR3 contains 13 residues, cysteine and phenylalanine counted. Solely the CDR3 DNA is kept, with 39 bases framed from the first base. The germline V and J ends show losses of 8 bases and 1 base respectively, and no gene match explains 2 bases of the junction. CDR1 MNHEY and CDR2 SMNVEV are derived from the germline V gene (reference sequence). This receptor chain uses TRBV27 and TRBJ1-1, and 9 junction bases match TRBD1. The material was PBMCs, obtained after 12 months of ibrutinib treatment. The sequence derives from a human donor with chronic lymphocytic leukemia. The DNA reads TGTGCCAGCGGACAGGGGAAGAACACTGAAGCTTTCTTT. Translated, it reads CASGQGKNTEAFF.